This is a list of T cell receptor beta chains from one sample in a study of blood T cells in healthy people across ages. MiXCR was run by TCRdb on the 5' RACE reads, yielding one entry per CDR3 protein. The table has about 780,000 distinct CDR3 sequences, 46% seen once. Material for sequencing was blood. The origin of the receptors is a man older than 75 in good health. Each CDR3 is given with its conserved first and last residue. The order of the fields is D gene, V gene, clone size, J gene, CDR3 DNA, CDR3 protein. A D gene is named only where the DNA matches it firmly. Clone size is given for some rows only: seen once, a few or many times, or a class if the clone is expanded.

D: -; V: TRBV18; size: few; J: TRBJ2-1; DNA: TGTGCCAGCTCACCACCTTCTAGCTCCTACAATGAGCAGTTCTTC; CDR3: CASSPPSSSYNEQFF
D: TRBD2; V: TRBV3-1; size: few; J: TRBJ2-3; DNA: TGTGCCAGCAGCCAAGATTCTAGACTAGCGGGGACAGATACGCAGTATTTT; CDR3: CASSQDSRLAGTDTQYF
D: -; V: TRBV29-1; size: -; J: TRBJ2-5; DNA: TGCAGCGTTGAACGAACGGGAGTGGAGACCCAGTACTTC; CDR3: CSVERTGVETQYF
D: TRBD2; V: TRBV7-9; size: -; J: TRBJ2-7; DNA: TGTGCCAGCAGCTTCGCTGGACTAGACGAGCAGTACTTC; CDR3: CASSFAGLDEQYF
D: -; V: TRBV7-2; size: few; J: TRBJ2-7; DNA: TGTGCCAGCAGCTCTTGGTTCCACGAGCAGTACTTC; CDR3: CASSSWFHEQYF
D: -; V: TRBV5-1; size: few; J: TRBJ2-3; DNA: TGCGCCAGCAGCTTGGGGGGTTTCGGGGCTCTGGATACGCAGTATTTT; CDR3: CASSLGGFGALDTQYF
D: -; V: TRBV2; size: few; J: TRBJ2-5; DNA: TGTGCCAGCACCGGACAGTCTAGGGAGACCCAGTACTTC; CDR3: CASTGQSRETQYF
D: -; V: TRBV27; size: few; J: TRBJ2-1; DNA: TGTGCCAGCAGTTTAAATGGTGGGAGCCGCTACAATGAGCAGTTCTTC; CDR3: CASSLNGGSRYNEQFF
D: -; V: TRBV6-5; size: -; J: TRBJ2-1; DNA: TGTGTCAGCAGTTATACGGTGACGACGGGGGAGCAGTTCTTC; CDR3: CVSSYTVTTGEQFF
D: -; V: TRBV4-2; size: -; J: TRBJ1-4; DNA: TGTGCCAGCAGCCAACGGAACCGCAATGAAAAACTGTTTTTT; CDR3: CASSQRNRNEKLFF
D: TRBD1; V: TRBV27; size: -; J: TRBJ1-2; DNA: TGTGCCAGCAGAGGGGGGACAGGCTTTGGCTACACCTTC; CDR3: CASRGGTGFGYTF
D: -; V: TRBV11-3; size: few; J: TRBJ2-1; DNA: TGTGCCAGCAGCTTAGTTGCTAGCGATGACAATGAGCAGTTCTTC; CDR3: CASSLVASDDNEQFF
D: -; V: TRBV7-2; size: once; J: TRBJ1-2; DNA: TGTGCCAGCAGCCCGCCAGGGACTGCCTACACCTTC; CDR3: CASSPPGTAYTF
D: TRBD2; V: TRBV6-5; size: -; J: TRBJ2-1; DNA: TGTGCCAGTCACGGGGGGGCCTTTCCCAATGAGCAGTTCTTC; CDR3: CASHGGAFPNEQFF
D: -; V: TRBV28; size: -; J: TRBJ1-1; DNA: TGTGCCAGCAGCCCGGGGGGGACACCGAACACTGAAGCTTTCTTT; CDR3: CASSPGGTPNTEAFF
D: -; V: TRBV5-1; size: -; J: TRBJ1-4; DNA: TGCGCCAGCAGCTTGGAGGGCTTAACTAATGAAAAACTGTTTTTT; CDR3: CASSLEGLTNEKLFF
D: -; V: TRBV20-1; size: -; J: TRBJ2-3; DNA: TGCAGTGCTAAAATAAGTCGGGGCGACCTCGGCACAGATACGCAGTATTTT; CDR3: CSAKISRGDLGTDTQYF
D: TRBD1; V: TRBV11-3; size: -; J: TRBJ2-5; DNA: TGTGCCAGCAGCTTAGGGACAGGACCCCAAGTGACCCAGTACTTC; CDR3: CASSLGTGPQVTQYF
D: -; V: TRBV11-1; size: -; J: TRBJ2-3; DNA: TGTGCCAGCAGCCAAACCGGGACTCGGGGGACAGATACGCAGTATTTT; CDR3: CASSQTGTRGTDTQYF
D: TRBD1; V: TRBV10-3; size: -; J: TRBJ2-3; DNA: TGTGCCATCAGCAGCGCGACAGGGTCAGATACGCAGTATTTT; CDR3: CAISSATGSDTQYF
D: -; V: TRBV15; size: few; J: TRBJ2-1; DNA: TGTGCCACCAGCAGAGATATACAGTGGAACAATGAGCAGTTCTTC; CDR3: CATSRDIQWNNEQFF
D: -; V: TRBV9; size: many; J: TRBJ2-5; DNA: TGTGCCAGCAGCCCCCCGGGGAGTGAGACCCAGTACTTC; CDR3: CASSPPGSETQYF
D: -; V: TRBV7-6; size: -; J: TRBJ2-1; DNA: TGTGCCAGCAGCATGGGACCGGCAGACGAGCAGTTCTTC; CDR3: CASSMGPADEQFF
D: -; V: TRBV7-2; size: -; J: TRBJ2-7; DNA: TGTGCCAGCAGCTTAGGGGGACTCCCTTCCGAGCAGTACTTC; CDR3: CASSLGGLPSEQYF
D: TRBD2; V: TRBV7-2; size: once; J: TRBJ2-7; DNA: TGTGCCAGCAGCTTATGGTCTAGACTAGCGGTTGAGCAGTACTTC; CDR3: CASSLWSRLAVEQYF
D: -; V: TRBV4-3; size: -; J: TRBJ1-1; DNA: TGCGCCAGCAGCCAAGATCTGGCAAGGAACACTGAAGCTTTCTTT; CDR3: CASSQDLARNTEAFF
D: TRBD2; V: TRBV7-9; size: -; J: TRBJ2-5; DNA: TGTGCCAGCAGTCGTAGCGGGAGGGCCGTTGAGACCCAGTACTTC; CDR3: CASSRSGRAVETQYF
D: TRBD1; V: TRBV5-1; size: many; J: TRBJ2-7; DNA: TGCGCCAGCAGCTTGGGGACAGGGGGCTACGAGCAGTACTTC; CDR3: CASSLGTGGYEQYF
D: TRBD2; V: TRBV3-1; size: -; J: TRBJ2-3; DNA: TGTGCCAGCAGCCAGAGGACTAGCGGGATTGCCACAGATACGCAGTATTTT; CDR3: CASSQRTSGIATDTQYF
D: -; V: TRBV4-2; size: -; J: TRBJ1-6; DNA: TGTGCCAGCAGCCCAAATGGACCTCATAATTCACCCCTCCACTTT; CDR3: CASSPNGPHNSPLHF
D: TRBD1; V: TRBV20-1; size: -; J: TRBJ1-1; DNA: TGCAGTGGCGCACAGGGGGTCGACACTGAAGCTTTCTTT; CDR3: CSGAQGVDTEAFF
D: TRBD2; V: TRBV29-1; size: many; J: TRBJ2-7; DNA: TGCAGCGTTGGTGGGGGGGTGATTGTCGAGCAGTACTTC; CDR3: CSVGGGVIVEQYF
D: -; V: TRBV4-2; size: -; J: TRBJ2-5; DNA: TGTGCCAGCAGCCAAGAATTGGGATGGTGGGAGACCCAGTACTTC; CDR3: CASSQELGWWETQYF
D: -; V: TRBV2; size: -; J: TRBJ2-7; DNA: TGTGCCAGCACGACCGCCCGGTTACAGGCGGACTACGAGCAGTACTTC; CDR3: CASTTARLQADYEQYF
D: TRBD2; V: TRBV2; size: -; J: TRBJ2-1; DNA: TGTGCCAGCAGGGTAGCGGGAGACGAGCAGTTCTTC; CDR3: CASRVAGDEQFF
D: -; V: TRBV6-5; size: -; J: TRBJ2-3; DNA: TGTGCCAGCAGTTACGGCAGTGATATACGCGCAGATACGCAGTATTTT; CDR3: CASSYGSDIRADTQYF
D: TRBD2; V: TRBV6-6; size: -; J: TRBJ2-5; DNA: TGTGCCAGCAGTTACTCCGTCCTAGCGGGAGCAGAGACCCAGTACTTC; CDR3: CASSYSVLAGAETQYF